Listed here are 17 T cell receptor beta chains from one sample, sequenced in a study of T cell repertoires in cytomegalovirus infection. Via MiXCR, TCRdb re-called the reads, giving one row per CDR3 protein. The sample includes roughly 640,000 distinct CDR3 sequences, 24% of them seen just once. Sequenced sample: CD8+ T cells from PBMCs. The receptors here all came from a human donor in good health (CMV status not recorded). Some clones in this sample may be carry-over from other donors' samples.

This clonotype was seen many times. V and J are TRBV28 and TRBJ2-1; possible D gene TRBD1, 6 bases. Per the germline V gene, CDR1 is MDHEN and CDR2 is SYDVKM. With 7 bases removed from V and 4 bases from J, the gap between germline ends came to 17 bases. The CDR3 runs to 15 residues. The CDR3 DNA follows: TGTGCCAGCACCACATCAGGGGTTTCGTACAATGAGCAGTTCTTC. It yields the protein CASTTSGVSYNEQFF.

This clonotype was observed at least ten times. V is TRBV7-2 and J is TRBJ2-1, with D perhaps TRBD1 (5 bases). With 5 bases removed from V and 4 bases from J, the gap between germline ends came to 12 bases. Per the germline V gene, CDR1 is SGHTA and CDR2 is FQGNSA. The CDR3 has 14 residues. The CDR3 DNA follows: TGTGCCAGCAGCCTGGAGACAGCGTACAATGAGCAGTTCTTC. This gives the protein CASSLETAYNEQFF.

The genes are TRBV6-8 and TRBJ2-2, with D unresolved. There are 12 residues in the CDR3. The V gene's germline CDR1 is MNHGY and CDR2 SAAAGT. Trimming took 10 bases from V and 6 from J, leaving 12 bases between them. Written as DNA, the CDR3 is TGTGCCACCGAGACGGGTCCCGGGGAGCTGTTTTTT. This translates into CATETGPGELFF.

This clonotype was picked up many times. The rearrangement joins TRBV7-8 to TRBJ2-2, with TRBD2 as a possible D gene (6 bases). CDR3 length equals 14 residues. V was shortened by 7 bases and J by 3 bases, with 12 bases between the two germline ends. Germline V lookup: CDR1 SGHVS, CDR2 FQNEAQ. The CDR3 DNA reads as TGTGCCAGCAACCCGCAGCGGGACACCGGGGAGCTGTTTTTT. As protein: CASNPQRDTGELFF.

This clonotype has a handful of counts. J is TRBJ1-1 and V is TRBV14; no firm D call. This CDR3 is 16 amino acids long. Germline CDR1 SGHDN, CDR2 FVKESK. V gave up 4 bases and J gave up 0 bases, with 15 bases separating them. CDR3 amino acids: CASSLSYTYMNTEAFF. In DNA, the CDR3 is TGTGCCAGCAGCCTATCATACACCTACATGAACACTGAAGCTTTCTTT.

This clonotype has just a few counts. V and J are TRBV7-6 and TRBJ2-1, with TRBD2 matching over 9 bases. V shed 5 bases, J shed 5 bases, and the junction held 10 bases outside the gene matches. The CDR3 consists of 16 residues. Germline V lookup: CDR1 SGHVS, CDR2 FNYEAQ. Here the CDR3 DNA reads TGTGCCAGCAGCCCAACTAGCGGGCGGAATCACAATGAGCAGTTCTTC. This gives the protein CASSPTSGRNHNEQFF.

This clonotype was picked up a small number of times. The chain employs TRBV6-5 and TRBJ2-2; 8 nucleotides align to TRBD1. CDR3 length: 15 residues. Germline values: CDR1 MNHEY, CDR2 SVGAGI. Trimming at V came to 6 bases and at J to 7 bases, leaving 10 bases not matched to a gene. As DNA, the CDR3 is TGTGCCAGCAGATTCCCGACAGGGGTTGTCGGGGAGCTGTTTTTT. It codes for CASRFPTGVVGELFF.

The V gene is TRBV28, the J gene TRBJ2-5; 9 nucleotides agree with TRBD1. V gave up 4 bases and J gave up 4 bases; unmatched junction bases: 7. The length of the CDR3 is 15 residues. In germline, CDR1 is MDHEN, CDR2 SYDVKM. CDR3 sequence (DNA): TGTGCCAGCAGTTCGGACAGGGGAGGCCGAGAGACCCAGTACTTC. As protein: CASSSDRGGRETQYF.

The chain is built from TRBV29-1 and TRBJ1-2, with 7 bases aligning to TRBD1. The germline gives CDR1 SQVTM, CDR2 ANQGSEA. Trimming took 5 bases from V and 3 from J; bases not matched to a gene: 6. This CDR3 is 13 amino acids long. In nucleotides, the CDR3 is TGCAGCGTTCCGACAGGGCGGGACTATGGCTACACCTTC. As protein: CSVPTGRDYGYTF. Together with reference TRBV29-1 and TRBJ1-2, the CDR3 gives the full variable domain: SAVISQKPSRDICQRGTSLTIQCQVDSQVTMMFWYRQQPGQSLTLIATANQGSEATYESGFVIDKFPISRPNLTFSTLTVSNMSPEDSSIYLCSVPTGRDYGYTFGSGTRLTVV.

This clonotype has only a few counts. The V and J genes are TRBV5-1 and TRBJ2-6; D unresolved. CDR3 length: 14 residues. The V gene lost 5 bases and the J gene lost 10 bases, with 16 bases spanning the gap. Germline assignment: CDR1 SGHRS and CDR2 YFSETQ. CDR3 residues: CASSSNSVGNVLTF. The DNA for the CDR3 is TGCGCCAGCAGTTCTAACTCCGTGGGAAACGTCCTGACTTTC.

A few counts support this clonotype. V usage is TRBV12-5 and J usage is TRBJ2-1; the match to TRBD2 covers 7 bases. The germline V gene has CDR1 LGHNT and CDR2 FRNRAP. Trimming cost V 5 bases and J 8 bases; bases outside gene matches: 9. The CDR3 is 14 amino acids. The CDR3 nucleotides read TGTGCTAGTGGTGCCTCAACCCGGGGGGATGAGCAGTTCTTC. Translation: CASGASTRGDEQFF.

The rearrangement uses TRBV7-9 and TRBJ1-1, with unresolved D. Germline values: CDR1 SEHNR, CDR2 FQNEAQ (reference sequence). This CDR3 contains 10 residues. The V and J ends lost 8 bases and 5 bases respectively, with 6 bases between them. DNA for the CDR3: TGTGCCAGCGTTGAGACTGAAGCTTTCTTT. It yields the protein CASVETEAFF. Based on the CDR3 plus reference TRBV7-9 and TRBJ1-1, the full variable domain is DTGVSQNPRHKITKRGQNVTFRCDPISEHNRLYWYRQTLGQGPEFLTYFQNEAQLEKSRLLSDRFSAERPKGSFSTLEIQRTEQGDSAMYLCASVETEAFFGQGTRLTVV.

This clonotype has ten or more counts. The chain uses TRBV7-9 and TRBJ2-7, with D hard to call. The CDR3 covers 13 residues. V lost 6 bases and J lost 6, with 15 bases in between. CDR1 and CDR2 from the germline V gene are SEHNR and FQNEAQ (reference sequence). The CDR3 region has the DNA TGTGCCAGCAGACCTATCAACTCTGGCGAGCAGTACGTC. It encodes CASRPINSGEQYV.

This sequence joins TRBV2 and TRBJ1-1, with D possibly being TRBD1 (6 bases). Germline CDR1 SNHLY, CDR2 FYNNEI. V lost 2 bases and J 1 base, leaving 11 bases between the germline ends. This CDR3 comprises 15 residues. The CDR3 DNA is TGTGCCAGCAGTGAATTTTCGACAGGGAACACTGAAGCTTTCTTT. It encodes CASSEFSTGNTEAFF.

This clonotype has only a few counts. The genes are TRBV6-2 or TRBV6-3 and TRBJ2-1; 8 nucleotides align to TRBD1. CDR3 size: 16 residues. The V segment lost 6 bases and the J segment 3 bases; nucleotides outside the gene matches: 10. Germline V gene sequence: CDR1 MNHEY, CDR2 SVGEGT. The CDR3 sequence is CASRALGTGLYNEQFF. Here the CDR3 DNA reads TGTGCCAGCAGGGCCCTCGGGACAGGTCTCTACAATGAGCAGTTCTTC.

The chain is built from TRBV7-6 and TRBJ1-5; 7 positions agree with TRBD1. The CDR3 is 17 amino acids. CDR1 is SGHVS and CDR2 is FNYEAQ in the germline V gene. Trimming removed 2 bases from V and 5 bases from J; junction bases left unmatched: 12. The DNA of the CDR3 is TGTGCCAGCAGCTTAAGTGGGAAGGAAGGGGGCCATCAGCCCCAGCATTTT. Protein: CASSLSGKEGGHQPQHF.

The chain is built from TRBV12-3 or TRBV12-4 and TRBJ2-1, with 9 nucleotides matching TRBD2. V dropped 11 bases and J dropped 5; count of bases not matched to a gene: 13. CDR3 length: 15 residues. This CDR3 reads CAYTPGLASNNEQFF. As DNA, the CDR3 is TGTGCCTACACCCCGGGACTAGCTTCGAACAATGAGCAGTTCTTC.